This T cell receptor (beta chain) emerged from a study of T cell repertoires in cytomegalovirus infection (dated by TCRdb to between 2017 and 2020). At the level of the whole study: Donor HLA type was relevant to the analysis, because carriage of CMV infection together with the matching HLA type was indicated by public TCR beta signatures. The investigation overall reported the following: Carriers of CMV infection plus the relevant HLA type were discriminated by the cumulative frequency of public TCR beta family members in the study cohort and in an independent approximately 400-donor cohort. In the ex vivo response, HLA-C-restricted CMV-specific TCR beta clonotypes were dominant, and in two of eight donors the single most frequent clonotype came from this HLA-C-restricted group.

Sequencing relied on an Illumina HiSeq 1500. Using fastp at Q25 and MiXCR, TCRdb reprocessed the public reads and kept productive beta chains. Entries are consolidated by CDR3 protein sequence, retaining the most common genes and DNA. The sample yields hundreds of thousands of distinct CDR3 sequences; less than 40% were counted once. Around 2.8% of the sample goes to the ten largest clones. There are 16 amino acids in the CDR3, from cysteine to phenylalanine inclusive. CDR3 DNA is the only sequence kept; it has 48 bases, read in frame from the first base. V gives up 2 bases and J gives up 2 bases, and the segment between their germline ends measures 15 bases. Taken from the germline V gene (reference sequence), the CDR1 and CDR2 loops are SGHNT and YYREEE. Details on this clonotype: What this receptor recognizes is not known. Base qualities are not at hand, and no much larger clone is one base apart.

Sequences were obtained from PBMCs. This receptor chain uses TRBV5-4 and TRBJ2-3; the D gene may be TRBD1 or TRBD2, since each aligns over 5 bases. The source of this sequence is a human donor in good health (CMV status not recorded). Some clones in this sample may be carry-over from other donors' samples. The DNA sequence is as follows: TGTGCCAGCAGCTTTCGGGACCGTGGATTCACAGATACGCAGTATTTT. Translated, it reads CASSFRDRGFTDTQYF.